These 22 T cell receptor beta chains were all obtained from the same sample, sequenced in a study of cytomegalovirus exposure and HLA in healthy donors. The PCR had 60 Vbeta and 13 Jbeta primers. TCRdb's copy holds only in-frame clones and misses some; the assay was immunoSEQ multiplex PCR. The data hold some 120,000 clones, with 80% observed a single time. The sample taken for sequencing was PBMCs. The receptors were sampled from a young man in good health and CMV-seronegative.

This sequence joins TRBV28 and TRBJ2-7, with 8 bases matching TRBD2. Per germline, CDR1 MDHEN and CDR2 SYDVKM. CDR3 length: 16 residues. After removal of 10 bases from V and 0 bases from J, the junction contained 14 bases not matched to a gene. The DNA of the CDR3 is TGTGCCACCCGCCCCGTTAGCGGGATCAGCTCCTACGAGCAGTACTTC. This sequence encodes CATRPVSGISSYEQYF.

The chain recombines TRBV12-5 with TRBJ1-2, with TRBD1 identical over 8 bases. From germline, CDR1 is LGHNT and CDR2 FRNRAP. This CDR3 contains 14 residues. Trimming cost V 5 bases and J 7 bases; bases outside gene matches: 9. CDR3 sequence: CASGRTGSFPGYTF. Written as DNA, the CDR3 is TGTGCTAGTGGTCGGACAGGGTCTTTCCCTGGCTACACCTTC.

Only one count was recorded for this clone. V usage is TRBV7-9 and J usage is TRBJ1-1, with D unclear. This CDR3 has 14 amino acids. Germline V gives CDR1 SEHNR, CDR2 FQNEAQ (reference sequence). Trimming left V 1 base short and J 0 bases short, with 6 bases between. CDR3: CASSLVILNTEAFF. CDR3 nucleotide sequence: TGTGCCAGCAGCTTAGTAATTCTGAACACTGAAGCTTTCTTT. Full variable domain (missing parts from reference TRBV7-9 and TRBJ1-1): DTGVSQNPRHKITKRGQNVTFRCDPISEHNRLYWYRQTLGQGPEFLTYFQNEAQLEKSRLLSDRFSAERPKGSFSTLEIQRTEQGDSAMYLCASSLVILNTEAFFGQGTRLTVV.

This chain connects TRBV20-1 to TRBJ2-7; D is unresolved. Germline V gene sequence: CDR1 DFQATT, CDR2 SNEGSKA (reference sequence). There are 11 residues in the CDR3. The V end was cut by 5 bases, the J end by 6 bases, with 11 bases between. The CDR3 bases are TGCAGTGCTCAGACGGGTTTCGAGCAGTACTTC. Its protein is CSAQTGFEQYF.

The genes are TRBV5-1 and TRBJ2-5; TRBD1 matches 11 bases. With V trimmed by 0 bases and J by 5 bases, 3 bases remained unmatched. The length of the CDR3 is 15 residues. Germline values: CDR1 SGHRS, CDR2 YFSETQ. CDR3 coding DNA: TGCGCCAGCAGCTTGGCCGGGACAGGGGGGGAGACCCAGTACTTC. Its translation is CASSLAGTGGETQYF.

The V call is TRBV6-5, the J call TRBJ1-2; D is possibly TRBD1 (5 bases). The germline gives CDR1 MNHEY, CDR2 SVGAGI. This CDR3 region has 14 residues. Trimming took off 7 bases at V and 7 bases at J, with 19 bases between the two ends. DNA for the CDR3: TGTGCCAGCACTCCCAGGCAGGGCCTAGTTGGCTACACCTTC. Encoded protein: CASTPRQGLVGYTF.

CDR3 amino acids: CASSLGDMAGGGTDTQYF. The DNA of the CDR3 is TGTGCCAGCAGCTTGGGAGATATGGCGGGAGGGGGCACAGATACGCAGTATTTT. The chain recombines TRBV5-4 with TRBJ2-3, with TRBD2 matching 9 bases. J lost 1 base, V lost 0 bases, and 9 bases had no gene match. The germline V gene encodes CDR1 SGHNT and CDR2 YYREEE (reference sequence). The CDR3 runs 18 residues.

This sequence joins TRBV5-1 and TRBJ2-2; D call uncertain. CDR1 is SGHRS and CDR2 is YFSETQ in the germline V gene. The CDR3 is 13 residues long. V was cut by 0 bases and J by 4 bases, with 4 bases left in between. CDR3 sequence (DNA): TGCGCCAGCAGCTTGGCCGGCACCGGGGAGCTGTTTTTT. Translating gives CASSLAGTGELFF.

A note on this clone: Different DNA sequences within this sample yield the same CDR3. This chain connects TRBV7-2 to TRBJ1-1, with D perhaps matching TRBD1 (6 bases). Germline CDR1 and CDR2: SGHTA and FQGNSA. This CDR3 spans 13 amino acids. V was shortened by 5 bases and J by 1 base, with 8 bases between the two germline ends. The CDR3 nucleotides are TGTGCCAGCAGCACACAGGGGAACACTGAAGCTTTCTTT. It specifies CASSTQGNTEAFF.

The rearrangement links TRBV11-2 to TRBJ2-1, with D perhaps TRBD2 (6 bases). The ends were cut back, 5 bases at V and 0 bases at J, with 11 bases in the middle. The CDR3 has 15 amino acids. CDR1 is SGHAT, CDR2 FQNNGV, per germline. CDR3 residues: CASSDSGGSYNEQFF. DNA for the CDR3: TGTGCCAGCAGCGATAGCGGCGGCTCCTACAATGAGCAGTTCTTC.

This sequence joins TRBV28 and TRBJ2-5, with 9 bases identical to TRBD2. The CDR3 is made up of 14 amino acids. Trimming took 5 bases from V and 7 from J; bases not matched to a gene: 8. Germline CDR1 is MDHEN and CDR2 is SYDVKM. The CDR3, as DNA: TGTGCCAGCAGTCAGGCGGGAGGGCCGGGGACCCAGTACTTC. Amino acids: CASSQAGGPGTQYF.

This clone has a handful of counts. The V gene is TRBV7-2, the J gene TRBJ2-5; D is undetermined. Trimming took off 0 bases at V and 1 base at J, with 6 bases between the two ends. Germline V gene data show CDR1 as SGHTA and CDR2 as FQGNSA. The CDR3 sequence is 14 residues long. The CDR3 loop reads CASSLAHSQETQYF. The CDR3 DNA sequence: TGTGCCAGCAGCTTAGCTCACAGCCAAGAGACCCAGTACTTC.

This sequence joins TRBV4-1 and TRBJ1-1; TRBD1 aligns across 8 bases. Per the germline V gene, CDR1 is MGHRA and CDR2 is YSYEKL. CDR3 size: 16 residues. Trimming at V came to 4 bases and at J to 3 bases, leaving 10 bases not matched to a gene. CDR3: CASSLLEGQAYTEAFF. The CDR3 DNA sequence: TGCGCCAGCAGCCTTCTCGAGGGACAGGCTTACACTGAAGCTTTCTTT.

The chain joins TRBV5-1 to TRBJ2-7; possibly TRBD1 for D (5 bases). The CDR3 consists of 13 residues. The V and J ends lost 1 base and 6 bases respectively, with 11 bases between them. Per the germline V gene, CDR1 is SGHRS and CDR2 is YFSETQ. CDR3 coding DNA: TGCGCCAGCAGCTTGTATGACAGCCCCGAGCAGTACTTC. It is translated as CASSLYDSPEQYF.

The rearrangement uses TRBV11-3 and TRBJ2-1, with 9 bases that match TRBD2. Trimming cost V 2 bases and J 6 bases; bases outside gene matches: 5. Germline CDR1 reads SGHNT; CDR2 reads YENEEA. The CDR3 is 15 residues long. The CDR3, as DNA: TGTGCCAGCAGCTTACGGTTAGCGGGAGCCAATGAGCAGTTCTTC. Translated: CASSLRLAGANEQFF.

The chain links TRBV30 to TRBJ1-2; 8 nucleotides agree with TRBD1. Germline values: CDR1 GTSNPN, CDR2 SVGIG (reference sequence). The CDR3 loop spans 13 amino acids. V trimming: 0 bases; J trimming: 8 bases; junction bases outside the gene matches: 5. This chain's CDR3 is CAWSVQGGRGYTF. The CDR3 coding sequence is TGTGCCTGGAGTGTACAGGGGGGAAGGGGCTACACCTTC.

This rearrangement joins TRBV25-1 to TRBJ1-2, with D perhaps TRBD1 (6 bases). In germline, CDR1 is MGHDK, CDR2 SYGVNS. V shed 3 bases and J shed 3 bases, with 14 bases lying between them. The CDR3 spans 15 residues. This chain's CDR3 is CASSDQGTEDYGYTF. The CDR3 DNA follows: TGTGCCAGCAGTGATCAGGGGACGGAAGACTATGGCTACACCTTC.

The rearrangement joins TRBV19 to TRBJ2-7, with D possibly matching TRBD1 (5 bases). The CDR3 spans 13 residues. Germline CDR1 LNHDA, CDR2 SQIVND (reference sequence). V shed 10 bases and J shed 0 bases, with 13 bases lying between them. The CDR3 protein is CATTGTFSYEQYF. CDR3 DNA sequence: TGTGCCACCACAGGAACCTTCTCCTACGAGCAGTACTTC.

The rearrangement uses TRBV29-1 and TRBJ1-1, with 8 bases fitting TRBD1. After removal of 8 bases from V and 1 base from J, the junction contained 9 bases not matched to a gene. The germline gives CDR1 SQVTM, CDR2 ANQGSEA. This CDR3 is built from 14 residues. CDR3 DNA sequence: TGCAGCATTTCCCGGGACAGGACGAACACTGAAGCTTTCTTT. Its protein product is CSISRDRTNTEAFF.

CDR3 coding DNA: TGTGCCAGCAGCTACAGGGGGCTCTACGAGCAGTACTTC. It encodes CASSYRGLYEQYF. V gene TRBV27 combines with J gene TRBJ2-7; 9 bases fit TRBD1. The CDR3 runs 13 residues. Germline trimming cut 6 bases from V and 3 bases from J; bases unmatched to any gene: 3. Germline V gene sequence: CDR1 MNHEY, CDR2 SMNVEV (reference sequence).

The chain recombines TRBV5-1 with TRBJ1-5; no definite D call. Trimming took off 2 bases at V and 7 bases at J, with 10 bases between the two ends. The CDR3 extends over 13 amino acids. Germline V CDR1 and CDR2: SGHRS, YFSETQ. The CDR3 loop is CASSLDGFQPQHF. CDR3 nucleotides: TGCGCCAGCAGCTTAGACGGGTTCCAGCCCCAGCATTTT.

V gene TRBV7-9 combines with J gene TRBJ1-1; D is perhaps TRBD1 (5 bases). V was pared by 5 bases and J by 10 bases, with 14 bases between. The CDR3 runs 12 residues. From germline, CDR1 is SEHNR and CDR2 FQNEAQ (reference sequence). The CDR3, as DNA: TGTGCCAGCAGCCTCTCGGGGGGAGGAGCTTTCTTT. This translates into CASSLSGGGAFF.